Following are 26 T cell receptor beta chains from one sample sequenced in a study of blood T cell repertoires in COVID-19. TCRdb keeps only in-frame clones here, not all; method: immunoSEQ multiplex PCR. Here the sample spans about 47,000 clones, approximately 82% being singletons. Specimen: peripheral blood. The receptor set was obtained from a man in his 70s with active COVID-19.

As DNA, the CDR3 is TGTGCCTGGAGTGTACGTATCGGGACAGGGGTGGGACCCCTCCACTTT. Its translation is CAWSVRIGTGVGPLHF. The V and J genes are TRBV30 and TRBJ1-6; 10 bases align to TRBD1. The CDR3 length is 16 residues. Trimming at V came to 0 bases and at J to 12 bases, leaving 11 bases not matched to a gene. From germline, CDR1 is GTSNPN and CDR2 SVGIG (reference sequence).

The chain couples TRBV6-1 to TRBJ2-5; D might be TRBD2 (5 bases). The CDR3 is made up of 15 amino acids. The germline V gene has CDR1 MNHNS and CDR2 SASEGT. V lost 3 bases and J lost 7, with 18 bases in between. The CDR3, as DNA: TGTGCCAGCAGTGATGTAGGTCTTAACCGGGGGACCCAGTACTTC. Translated: CASSDVGLNRGTQYF.

V is TRBV28 and J is TRBJ2-2; perhaps TRBD2 as D (6 bases). The germline gives CDR1 MDHEN, CDR2 SYDVKM. This CDR3 spans 16 amino acids. With 5 bases removed from V and 0 bases from J, the gap between germline ends came to 13 bases. CDR3 nucleotides: TGTGCCAGCAGTCCTCTCGGGACTGCGAACACCGGGGAGCTGTTTTTT. Translated, it gives CASSPLGTANTGELFF.

Here the CDR3 DNA reads TGCGCCAGCAGCGCCGGGACAGGGGGATCACCCCTCCACTTT. Translated: CASSAGTGGSPLHF. The chain links TRBV5-1 to TRBJ1-6; TRBD1 aligns across 11 bases. V shed 4 bases and J 10 bases; nucleotides not matched to a gene: 4. Germline V gene data show CDR1 as SGHRS and CDR2 as YFSETQ. CDR3 length equals 14 residues.

The rearrangement joins TRBV30 to TRBJ2-1; perhaps TRBD1 as D (5 bases). CDR1 and CDR2 (germline): GTSNPN, SVGIG (reference sequence). Trimming removed 0 bases from V and 0 bases from J, with 12 bases in between. The CDR3 runs to 16 residues. CDR3 nucleotide sequence: TGTGCCTGGAGTGTACAAGGGGCCAGCTCCTACAATGAGCAGTTCTTC. Amino acid sequence: CAWSVQGASSYNEQFF. The complete variable domain, with remaining parts taken from reference TRBV30 and TRBJ2-1, reads SQTIHQWPATLVQPVGSPLSLECTVEGTSNPNLYWYRQAAGRGLQLLFYSVGIGQISSEVPQNLSASRPQDRQFILSSKKLLLSDSGFYLCAWSVQGASSYNEQFFGPGTRLTVL.

This sequence joins TRBV5-8 and TRBJ2-3; unclear D gene. V was shortened by 3 bases and J by 3 bases, with 5 bases between the two germline ends. The length of the CDR3 is 12 residues. Germline V CDR1 and CDR2: SGHTS, YDEGEE. The CDR3 nucleotides are TGTGCCAGCAGCTCTCTTACAGATACGCAGTATTTT. It yields the protein CASSSLTDTQYF.

This rearrangement joins TRBV18 to TRBJ1-2, with 8 bases fitting TRBD1. The CDR3 is made up of 15 amino acids. After removal of 1 base from V and 7 bases from J, the junction contained 8 bases not matched to a gene. CDR1 is KGHSH, CDR2 LQKENI, per germline. The CDR3 reads CASSPRTGGDGGYTF. CDR3 nucleotides: TGTGCCAGCTCACCACGAACAGGGGGAGATGGTGGCTACACCTTC.

This clone is a singleton in its sample. V usage is TRBV5-1 and J usage is TRBJ1-4; possibly TRBD1 for D (6 bases). Germline V gene data show CDR1 as SGHRS and CDR2 as YFSETQ. The germline V and J ends were trimmed by 4 bases and 0 bases, with 16 bases remaining between them. The CDR3 contains 17 residues. CDR3: CASSPGGQPATNEKLFF. The CDR3 DNA sequence: TGCGCCAGCAGCCCGGGTGGACAGCCTGCAACTAATGAAAAACTGTTTTTT.

The chain couples TRBV12-3 or TRBV12-4 to TRBJ2-1; a possible D gene is TRBD2 (6 bases). The CDR3 runs 13 residues. Trimming stripped 6 bases from V and 7 bases from J, with 13 bases between. CDR3: CASSPSGRNEQFF. The CDR3 DNA reads TGTGCCAGCAGCCCCTCGGGGAGGAATGAGCAGTTCTTC.

The chain is built from TRBV30 and TRBJ2-7; D remains unclear. Trimming pared 5 bases from V and 7 bases from J, leaving 12 bases between. The CDR3 extends over 11 amino acids. The germline gives CDR1 GTSNPN, CDR2 SVGIG (reference sequence). CDR3 sequence reads: CAWAHPSEQYF. DNA of the CDR3: TGTGCCTGGGCCCATCCCAGTGAGCAGTACTTC.

J is TRBJ2-7 and V is TRBV5-1; 8 nucleotides line up with TRBD1. After removal of 3 bases from V and 5 bases from J, the junction contained 7 bases not matched to a gene. Germline CDR1 SGHRS, CDR2 YFSETQ. This CDR3 spans 14 amino acids. The CDR3 reads CASSSRTGQDEQYF. The CDR3 region has the DNA TGCGCCAGCAGCTCACGGACAGGGCAGGACGAGCAGTACTTC.

This clone was detected only once. The limits of the CDR3 on the DNA are not certain, so only TCRdb's listed CDR3 is given. V gene TRBV12-1 combines with J gene TRBJ2-5; the table names TRBD2, a call not compared with the DNA. TRBV12-1 is given as a pseudogene. The CDR3 sequence runs 16 residues, both termini included. CDR3 sequence: CASSFASGTYQETQYF.

The chain combines TRBV28 with TRBJ2-7; D unclear. V lost 5 bases to trimming and J lost 4 bases, with 6 bases between them. The CDR3 consists of 11 residues. Germline values: CDR1 MDHEN, CDR2 SYDVKM. CDR3 bases: TGTGCCAGCAGTCTCTTTTACGAGCAGTACTTC. This codes for CASSLFYEQYF.

This chain links TRBV30 with TRBJ2-4; 7 bases match TRBD1. This CDR3 contains 19 residues. In germline, CDR1 is GTSNPN, CDR2 SVGIG (reference sequence). J lost 0 bases, V lost 3 bases, and 17 bases had no gene match. This CDR3 reads CAWRTRDLGTVVAKNIQYF. The CDR3, as DNA: TGTGCCTGGAGGACCAGGGATCTTGGGACAGTAGTAGCCAAAAACATTCAGTACTTC.

This chain uses TRBV28 with TRBJ2-7; maybe TRBD1 (6 bases). Trimming took 8 bases from V and 6 from J, leaving 14 bases between them. Germline CDR1 is MDHEN and CDR2 is SYDVKM. CDR3 length equals 12 residues. The CDR3 DNA sequence: TGTGCCAGCGCCAGGGGATCGATCGAGCAGTACTTC. Protein sequence: CASARGSIEQYF.

This rearrangement joins TRBV7-2 to TRBJ2-7; D call uncertain. The CDR3 totals 14 residues. V gave up 1 base and J gave up 1 base, with 8 bases separating them. Germline V gene sequence: CDR1 SGHTA, CDR2 FQGNSA. The chain's CDR3 is CASSLGHDSYEQYF. The CDR3 DNA follows: TGTGCCAGCAGCTTAGGACACGATTCCTACGAGCAGTACTTC.

The chain is built from TRBV7-2 and TRBJ2-5, with D possibly matching TRBD1 (5 bases). The CDR3 contains 13 residues. V gave up 3 bases and J gave up 4 bases, with 9 bases separating them. CDR1 and CDR2 (germline): SGHTA, FQGNSA. The DNA of the CDR3 is TGTGCCAGCAGCTTCAGGGTTTTAGAGACCCAGTACTTC. Protein: CASSFRVLETQYF.

The chain recombines TRBV27 with TRBJ1-4, with D possibly being TRBD1 (5 bases). The CDR3 has 15 amino acids. Trimming left V 5 bases short and J 4 bases short, with 14 bases between. The germline V gene encodes CDR1 MNHEY and CDR2 SMNVEV (reference sequence). The CDR3 protein is CASSPNGQGNEKLFF. CDR3 DNA: TGTGCCAGCAGTCCTAATGGGCAGGGTAATGAAAAACTGTTTTTT.

The gene calls are TRBV13 and TRBJ2-5; 7 bases fit TRBD1. Trimming removed 5 bases from V and 2 bases from J; junction bases left unmatched: 11. Per germline, CDR1 PRHDT and CDR2 FYEKMQ (reference sequence). This CDR3 has 16 amino acids. CDR3 in DNA: TGTGCCAGCAGCCGTACTGACAAGGGACAGCAAGAGACCCAGTACTTC. Its protein product is CASSRTDKGQQETQYF. Drawing the rest from reference TRBV13 and TRBJ2-5, the complete variable domain is AAGVIQSPRHLIKEKRETATLKCYPIPRHDTVYWYQQGPGQDPQFLISFYEKMQSDKGSIPDRFSAQQFSDYHSELNMSSLELGDSALYFCASSRTDKGQQETQYFGPGTRLLVL.

J is TRBJ1-3 and V is TRBV28; 7 bases align to TRBD1. Germline CDR1 is MDHEN and CDR2 is SYDVKM. The CDR3 length is 15 residues. The V gene end was trimmed by 10 bases and the J gene end by 0 bases; junction bases not matched to a gene: 9. The CDR3 nucleotides read TGTGCCACCAGGGGGAGTTCCCTCTCTGGAAACACCATATATTTT. Its translation is CATRGSSLSGNTIYF.

This clone was seen only once. The chain combines TRBV7-2 with TRBJ1-2; 7 nucleotides agree with TRBD1. The J segment lost 4 bases and the V segment lost 1 base, leaving 3 bases of the junction unmatched. Germline lookup yields CDR1 SGHTA and CDR2 FQGNSA. The CDR3 extends over 14 amino acids. CDR3 DNA: TGTGCCAGCAGCTTAGGGACAGGCTTCTATGGCTACACCTTC. It codes for CASSLGTGFYGYTF.

The chain recombines TRBV18 with TRBJ2-6, with 8 bases lining up with TRBD1. The CDR3 has 18 residues. Per germline, CDR1 KGHSH and CDR2 LQKENI. With V trimmed by 3 bases and J by 0 bases, 7 bases remained unmatched. The CDR3 DNA reads TGTGCCAGCTCACCTCCGGGACAGGTCCTCTCTGGGGCCAACGTCCTGACTTTC. Translation: CASSPPGQVLSGANVLTF.

This rearrangement joins TRBV11-3 to TRBJ1-6; TRBD1 is a possible D gene (5 bases). Trimming shortened V by 3 bases and J by 8 bases, and 8 bases separated the two germline ends. This CDR3 contains 13 residues. Germline-derived CDR1 and CDR2 are SGHNT and YENEEA. The CDR3 DNA follows: TGTGCCAGCAGCTTGGACACGTATTCACCCCTCCACTTT. It is translated as CASSLDTYSPLHF.

The chain couples TRBV2 to TRBJ1-6; a possible D gene is TRBD1 (5 bases). The CDR3 has 15 residues. Trimming took 7 bases from V and 5 from J, leaving 15 bases between them. Germline CDR1 and CDR2: SNHLY and FYNNEI. The CDR3: CASTLRDVHNSPLHF. The CDR3 region has the DNA TGTGCCAGCACCTTGCGGGACGTACATAATTCACCCCTCCACTTT.

The J gene is TRBJ1-4, the V gene TRBV7-9; 8 nucleotides line up with TRBD1. Germline V gene lookup returns CDR1 SEHNR and CDR2 FQNEAQ (reference sequence). CDR3 size: 16 residues. V gave up 2 bases and J gave up 8 bases; unmatched junction bases: 10. The CDR3 DNA follows: TGTGCCAGCAGCTTAATAAAGGGGACAGGTCAGGAAAAACTGTTTTTT. It yields the protein CASSLIKGTGQEKLFF. Drawing the rest from reference TRBV7-9 and TRBJ1-4, the complete variable domain is DTGVSQNPRHKITKRGQNVTFRCDPISEHNRLYWYRQTLGQGPEFLTYFQNEAQLEKSRLLSDRFSAERPKGSFSTLEIQRTEQGDSAMYLCASSLIKGTGQEKLFFGSGTQLSVL.

The rearrangement joins TRBV5-1 to TRBJ2-7; 8 nucleotides align to TRBD1. CDR1 is SGHRS and CDR2 is YFSETQ in the germline V gene. The CDR3 extends over 14 amino acids. With V trimmed by 4 bases and J by 0 bases, 3 bases remained unmatched. The CDR3 spells CASSETGVSYEQYF. The CDR3 DNA sequence: TGCGCCAGCAGCGAGACAGGGGTCTCCTACGAGCAGTACTTC.